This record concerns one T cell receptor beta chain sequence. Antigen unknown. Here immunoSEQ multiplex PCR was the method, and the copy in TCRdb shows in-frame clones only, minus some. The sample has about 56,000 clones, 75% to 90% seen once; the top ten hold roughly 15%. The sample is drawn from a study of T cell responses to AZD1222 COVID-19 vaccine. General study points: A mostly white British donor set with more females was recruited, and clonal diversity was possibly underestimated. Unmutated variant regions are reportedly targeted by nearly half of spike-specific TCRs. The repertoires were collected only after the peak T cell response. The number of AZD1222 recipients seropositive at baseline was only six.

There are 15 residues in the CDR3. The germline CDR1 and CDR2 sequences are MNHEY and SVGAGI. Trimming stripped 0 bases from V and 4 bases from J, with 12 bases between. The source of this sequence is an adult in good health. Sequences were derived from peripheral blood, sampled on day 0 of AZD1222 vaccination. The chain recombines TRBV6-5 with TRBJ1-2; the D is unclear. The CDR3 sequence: CASSYSPYIPYGYTF. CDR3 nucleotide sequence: TGTGCCAGCAGTTACTCGCCGTACATCCCCTATGGCTACACCTTC.